This record covers a single TCR beta chain. Trimming took 6 bases from V and 0 from J; bases not matched to a gene: 8. This CDR3 is built from 15 residues. Germline-derived CDR1 and CDR2 are SGHKS and YYEKEE (reference sequence). Using immunoSEQ multiplex PCR, the repertoire was profiled, and TCRdb retains in-frame clones only, with some absent. The sample gives around 51,000 clones, around 84% of which show up once; 3.5% to 5% is in the top ten. These data come from a study of blood T cell repertoires in COVID-19. Study-level background: Acute and convalescent COVID-19 samples came from the United States, Italy and Spain.

This chain links TRBV5-5 with TRBJ2-7; 8 bases align to TRBD2. The sample taken for sequencing was peripheral blood. The receptor was derived from an elderly man with active COVID-19. CDR3 residues: CASKKTSGGSYEQYF. The CDR3 bases are TGTGCCAGCAAAAAAACTAGCGGTGGCTCCTACGAGCAGTACTTC. The full variable domain, with the rest looked up from reference TRBV5-5 and TRBJ2-7, is DAGVTQSPTHLIKTRGQQVTLRCSPISGHKSVSWYQQVLGQGPQFIFQYYEKEERGRGNFPDRFSARQFPNYSSELNVNALLLGDSALYLCASKKTSGGSYEQYFGPGTRLTVT.